This TCR beta chain was retrieved from a study of beta chain features in type 1 diabetes (dated by TCRdb to 2016 to 2019). General notes on the study: Mean age, gender distribution, total cell number and subset yield were not different between patients and healthy donors. A total of roughly 100 million sorted cells were examined across all samples, and the number of cells per subset was strongly correlated with RNA yield. In the study, recently diagnosed type 1 diabetes patients and matched healthy donors were compared on the TCRB repertoires of their sorted circulating CD4+ T cell subsets. Whereas all 28 donors provided naive and central memory subsets, regulatory and stem cell-like memory subsets were isolated from just 8 patients and roughly 8 healthy donors.

The entire amount of isolated RNA was reverse transcribed using the High Capacity cDNA Reverse Transcription Kit, so the sequenced TCRB transcripts were expressed ones. Deep immunoSEQ sequencing was performed on naive, central memory and regulatory T cell samples, with an average of roughly 3.3 million total reads per sample. Sorted cells were lysed in RLT buffer, and RNA was extracted using DNase-treated RNeasy Micro or Mini kits according to cell number. To prevent cross-contamination, every cell subset was processed on its own, while patient and healthy donor samples were processed together. The immunoSEQ multiplex PCR was used to amplify TCRB sequences from cDNA, yielding 87-bp fragments that span the CDR3 region. The amplicons were sequenced using the Illumina HiSeq platform. For the original study's pipeline: PCR bias was corrected computationally using synthetic template baselines, and reads within Hamming distance 2 were collapsed, with unmergeable singletons discarded. Reads were aligned to IMGT to assign V, D and J genes, CDR3 length, and insertions or deletions at six rearrangement sites. Clonotype counts were normalized to sorted cell number within each subset before computing true diversity and Gini coefficients with the tcR R package. The overlap coefficient, calculated on TCRB nucleotide sequences, was used to quantify repertoire sharing. As a proxy for the pre-selection repertoire, out-of-frame TCRB sequences from naive cells were analyzed. TCRdb carries this immuneACCESS record with in-frame sequences only. Its versions omit some clonotypes, under half of them owing to an unresolved V gene in the studies checked, with the rest unexplained. V, J and clone size are those of that table, while D and trimming were read from the DNA. This sample comprises 400,000 to 500,000 clones, about 15% of them detected only once. Approximately 0.035% of the sample is taken by the ten largest.

The CDR3 measures 12 amino acids from cysteine to phenylalanine. Left in the record is the CDR3 DNA by itself, 36 bases read in frame from the first base. V and J are truncated by 4 bases and 4 bases respectively, leaving an intervening sequence of 7 bases. CDR1 and CDR2, looked up from the germline V gene, are MGHDK and SYGVNS. To note about this clone: The antigen this receptor binds is unknown. Base-call qualities are not available, and no considerably larger clone is one nucleotide away.

From each donor, a single peripheral blood sample of 100 to 150 mL on average was drawn into heparinised tubes. A BD FACSAria II was used to sort naive, central memory, regulatory and stem cell-like memory CD4+ T cells with a panel that included CD45RO, CCR7, CD25, CD127, CD95 and CD27. Purity was above 95% for every sorted population. PBMCs were separated immediately by Lymphoprep density gradient centrifugation and were stained directly, without being cultured. So that batch effects would be minimized, each experiment stained and sorted samples in pairs, pairing one healthy donor with one patient. What the authors observed across the whole study: A moderate but significant shortening of TCRB CDR3 length was observed in type 1 diabetes patients in all four CD4+ subsets. At VDJ recombination sites, type 1 diabetes patients had fewer insertions and more deleted nucleotides, which implies abnormalities in thymic rearrangement. Shorter templates might be favored by PCR, yet because patient and control samples were amplified and corrected together, any such skew would affect both groups equally. Sequencing cDNA rather than genomic DNA could over-represent highly expressing activated cells, although activation and CD3 levels did not differ between groups. Only small numbers of individuals were included in the HLA sub-analyses, which left unresolved whether HLA type had any influence on TCRB rearrangement. Naive, central memory and regulatory TCRB repertoires appeared more similar among patients than among healthy donors.

The sequence was obtained from a man in his thirties or forties in good health. The rearrangement joined TRBV25-1 to TRBJ1-2; the D gene assignment is ambiguous. Material: naive CD4+ T cells from blood. The cell subset or site label here, explained by the study, means: true naive CD4+ T cells. CDR3 loop: CASSGQIYGYTF. The DNA sequence is TGTGCCAGCAGTGGCCAGATCTATGGCTACACCTTC.